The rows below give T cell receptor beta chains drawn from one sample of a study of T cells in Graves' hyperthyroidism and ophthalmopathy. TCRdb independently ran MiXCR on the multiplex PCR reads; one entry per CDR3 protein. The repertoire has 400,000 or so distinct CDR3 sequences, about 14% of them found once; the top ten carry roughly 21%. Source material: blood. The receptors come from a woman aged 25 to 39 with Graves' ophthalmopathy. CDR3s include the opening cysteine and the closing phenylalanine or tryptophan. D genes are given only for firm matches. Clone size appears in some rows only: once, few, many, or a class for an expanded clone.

CDR3nt: TGTGCCACCGGTCCAGGGGTTTCTGGAAACACCATATATTTT
CDR3aa: CATGPGVSGNTIYF
d_gene: .
len: 14
v_gene: TRBV12-3/TRBV12-4
j_gene: TRBJ1-3
abundance: many

CDR3nt: TGTGCCAGCAGGTCAGGGACTAGCGGGGTACTTCAAGAGACCCAGTACTTC
CDR3aa: CASRSGTSGVLQETQYF
d_gene: TRBD2
len: 17
v_gene: TRBV28
j_gene: TRBJ2-5
abundance: many

CDR3nt: TGTGCCAGCAGACGATATAATTCACCCCACCACTTT
CDR3aa: CASRRYNSPHHF
d_gene: .
len: 12
v_gene: TRBV6-1
j_gene: TRBJ1-6
abundance: once

CDR3nt: TGTGCCAGCAGGAGAAACTCCTACGAGCAGTACTTC
CDR3aa: CASRRNSYEQYF
d_gene: .
len: 12
v_gene: TRBV6-1
j_gene: TRBJ2-7
abundance: .

CDR3nt: TGTGCCAGCAATGCGCAGACCGGGGAGCTGTTTTTT
CDR3aa: CASNAQTGELFF
d_gene: .
len: 12
v_gene: TRBV7-2
j_gene: TRBJ2-2
abundance: many

CDR3nt: TGCGCCAGCAGCCAAGAGTTGTTCAGGACCCAGTACTTC
CDR3aa: CASSQELFRTQYF
d_gene: .
len: 13
v_gene: TRBV4-1
j_gene: TRBJ2-5
abundance: .

CDR3nt: TGTGCCAGCAGCTCCTGGACAGGGGAACCCTACGAGCAGTACTTC
CDR3aa: CASSSWTGEPYEQYF
d_gene: TRBD1
len: 15
v_gene: TRBV11-2
j_gene: TRBJ2-7
abundance: .

CDR3nt: TGTGCCAGCAGCTCATACCGGGACAGGCAGTTCTTC
CDR3aa: CASSSYRDRQFF
d_gene: TRBD1
len: 12
v_gene: TRBV11-1
j_gene: TRBJ2-1
abundance: many

CDR3nt: TGTGCTAGTGGCACCAGACAGGGAGGTGAGCAGTTCTTC
CDR3aa: CASGTRQGGEQFF
d_gene: .
len: 13
v_gene: TRBV12-5
j_gene: TRBJ2-1
abundance: .

CDR3nt: TGTGCCAGCAGTGGGTACAGGGAGAGCACTGAAGCTTTCTTT
CDR3aa: CASSGYRESTEAFF
d_gene: .
len: 14
v_gene: TRBV28
j_gene: TRBJ1-1
abundance: many

CDR3nt: TGTGCCAGCAGTTTTTTGCCGGCTGGGGCCAACGTCCTGACTTTC
CDR3aa: CASSFLPAGANVLTF
d_gene: .
len: 15
v_gene: TRBV12-3/TRBV12-4
j_gene: TRBJ2-6
abundance: .

CDR3nt: TGTGCCAGCAGCCCCCGGGGCCCCCTGGAGACCCAGTACTTC
CDR3aa: CASSPRGPLETQYF
d_gene: .
len: 14
v_gene: TRBV7-3
j_gene: TRBJ2-5
abundance: .

CDR3nt: TGCAGTGCTAGAGATCCAGCGGGTCCTAACTACAATGAGCAGTTCTTC
CDR3aa: CSARDPAGPNYNEQFF
d_gene: .
len: 16
v_gene: TRBV20-1
j_gene: TRBJ2-1
abundance: many

CDR3nt: TGTGCCAGCAGTGAGACAGGGCGCGCTTTCTTT
CDR3aa: CASSETGRAFF
d_gene: TRBD1
len: 11
v_gene: TRBV2
j_gene: TRBJ1-1
abundance: many

CDR3nt: TGCGCCAGCAGCCAATACAGGGGGCCCTACGAGCAGTACTTC
CDR3aa: CASSQYRGPYEQYF
d_gene: TRBD1
len: 14
v_gene: TRBV10-1
j_gene: TRBJ2-7
abundance: many

CDR3nt: TGTGCCAGCAGCTTTGACGCCTACGAGCAGTACTTC
CDR3aa: CASSFDAYEQYF
d_gene: .
len: 12
v_gene: TRBV7-2
j_gene: TRBJ2-7
abundance: many

CDR3nt: TGTGCCAGCTTAAGAGGAGTAACTAGCGGGGGGTCGAGCTCCTACGAGCAGTACTTC
CDR3aa: CASLRGVTSGGSSSYEQYF
d_gene: TRBD2
len: 19
v_gene: TRBV11-3
j_gene: TRBJ2-7
abundance: few

CDR3nt: TGTGCCAGCAGCTTAAATGAGGGACTAGCCCAGTGGACCCAGTACTTC
CDR3aa: CASSLNEGLAQWTQYF
d_gene: TRBD2
len: 16
v_gene: TRBV7-9
j_gene: TRBJ2-5
abundance: many

CDR3nt: TGTGCCAGTAGTATCTTGGCCGGGGAGCTGTTTTTT
CDR3aa: CASSILAGELFF
d_gene: .
len: 12
v_gene: TRBV19
j_gene: TRBJ2-2
abundance: .

CDR3nt: TGTGCCTGGAGTGGGGCAATGGGAGAGCCCCAGCATTTT
CDR3aa: CAWSGAMGEPQHF
d_gene: .
len: 13
v_gene: TRBV30
j_gene: TRBJ1-5
abundance: .

CDR3nt: TGTGCCAGCAGCCAAGGACCGGGCAAAGTTTACGAGCAGTACTTC
CDR3aa: CASSQGPGKVYEQYF
d_gene: .
len: 15
v_gene: TRBV3-1
j_gene: TRBJ2-7
abundance: many

CDR3nt: TGCGCCAGCAGCCAGACAGAGCTCTCTGGAAACACCATATATTTT
CDR3aa: CASSQTELSGNTIYF
d_gene: .
len: 15
v_gene: TRBV4-1
j_gene: TRBJ1-3
abundance: .

CDR3nt: TGTGCCAGCTCACCAGCGGGGGACAAAAACATTCAGTACTTC
CDR3aa: CASSPAGDKNIQYF
d_gene: TRBD2
len: 14
v_gene: TRBV18
j_gene: TRBJ2-4
abundance: many

CDR3nt: TGTGCCAGCAGCCTTGGACTAGCCGTCCCTAGCACAGATACGCAGTATTTT
CDR3aa: CASSLGLAVPSTDTQYF
d_gene: TRBD2
len: 17
v_gene: TRBV7-9
j_gene: TRBJ2-3
abundance: many